Following are 18 T cell receptor beta chains from one sample sequenced in a study of cytomegalovirus exposure and HLA in healthy donors. The study ran its PCR with 60 Vbeta and 13 Jbeta primers. TCRdb's table, derived via immunoSEQ multiplex PCR, lists solely in-frame clones and lacks some. Counted here are about 130,000 clones, just under 80% occurring once; the ten biggest clones make up about 1.5%. The sample taken for sequencing was PBMCs. Every receptor here comes from a woman under 30 in good health and CMV-seronegative.

The chain combines TRBV19 with TRBJ1-5; maybe TRBD1 (5 bases). The CDR3 consists of 11 residues. The germline CDR1 and CDR2 sequences are LNHDA and SQIVND (reference sequence). Trimming left V 2 bases short and J 11 bases short, with 7 bases between. As DNA, the CDR3 is TGTGCCAGTAGTATATCAGGGTCCCAGCATTTT. This gives the protein CASSISGSQHF. Variable domain in full (rest from reference TRBV19 and TRBJ1-5): DGGITQSPKYLFRKEGQNVTLSCEQNLNHDAMYWYRQDPGQGLRLIYYSQIVNDFQKGDIAEGYSVSREKKESFPLTVTSAQKNPTAFYLCASSISGSQHFGDGTRLSIL.

V is TRBV4-2 and J is TRBJ2-7; D is ambiguous. The germline V gene encodes CDR1 LGHNA and CDR2 YNFKEQ. This CDR3 comprises 13 residues. Trimming pared 1 base from V and 13 bases from J, leaving 17 bases between. DNA of the CDR3: TGTGCCAGCAGCCAAGCTCTGGCGGCCACCCAATACTTC. Its protein is CASSQALAATQYF.

The rearrangement joins TRBV2 to TRBJ2-1, with D possibly TRBD2 on 6 matching bases. The CDR3 is 15 amino acids. Germline CDR1 reads SNHLY; CDR2 reads FYNNEI. V was clipped by 5 bases and J by 3 bases, with 14 bases between them. DNA for the CDR3: TGTGCCAGCAGTATGGTAGCGGATATCTACAATGAGCAGTTCTTC. This codes for CASSMVADIYNEQFF.

This clone has just one count. The chain combines TRBV6-5 with TRBJ2-7; D may be TRBD2 (5 bases). Trimming removed 2 bases from V and 4 bases from J, with 6 bases in between. Germline lookup yields CDR1 MNHEY and CDR2 SVGAGI. This CDR3 spans 12 amino acids. This chain's CDR3 is CASSYEGYEQYF. The DNA for the CDR3 is TGTGCCAGCAGTTACGAGGGATACGAGCAGTACTTC.

The V and J genes are TRBV19 and TRBJ2-7; 10 nucleotides match TRBD2. CDR3 size: 15 residues. Germline V gene sequence: CDR1 LNHDA, CDR2 SQIVND (reference sequence). Trimming cost V 3 bases and J 7 bases; bases outside gene matches: 9. The chain's CDR3 is CASSIALAGVGEQYF. The CDR3 DNA is TGTGCCAGTAGTATCGCGCTAGCGGGAGTCGGGGAGCAGTACTTC.

The chain couples TRBV5-1 to TRBJ1-5, with 10 bases matching TRBD1. With 4 bases clipped from V and 6 bases from J, the junction kept 4 bases outside the gene matches. The CDR3 has 14 residues. CDR1 and CDR2 from the germline V gene are SGHRS and YFSETQ. The CDR3 sequence: CASSQGQGGQPQHF. CDR3 nucleotide sequence: TGCGCCAGCAGCCAAGGACAGGGGGGTCAGCCCCAGCATTTT.

This chain links TRBV15 with TRBJ2-2, with D uncertain. V was cut by 0 bases and J by 6 bases, with 5 bases left in between. Germline V gene lookup returns CDR1 LNHNV and CDR2 YYDKDF (reference sequence). This CDR3 is 13 amino acids long. CDR3 region: CATSRDKPGELFF. CDR3 nucleotides: TGTGCCACCAGCAGAGATAAGCCCGGGGAGCTGTTTTTT.

This rearrangement joins TRBV7-6 to TRBJ2-3; D is possibly TRBD1 (6 bases). V was trimmed by 4 bases and J by 6 bases, leaving 23 bases between them. The CDR3 extends over 17 amino acids. From germline, CDR1 is SGHVS and CDR2 FNYEAQ. The CDR3 nucleotides read TGTGCCAGCAGCTCCCTCGTTCGCGGTTTCGACAGGGATACGCAGTATTTT. Translated, it gives CASSSLVRGFDRDTQYF. The whole variable domain, filled in from reference TRBV7-6 and TRBJ2-3, reads GAGVSQSPRYKVTKRGQDVALRCDPISGHVSLYWYRQALGQGPEFLTYFNYEAQQDKSGLPNDRFSAERPEGSISTLTIQRTEQRDSAMYRCASSSLVRGFDRDTQYFGPGTRLTVL.

J is TRBJ2-4 and V is TRBV6-1, with D possibly being TRBD2 (7 bases). The V end lost 2 bases, the J end lost 6 bases, and 14 bases lay between the germline ends. This CDR3 has 15 amino acids. Per germline, CDR1 MNHNS and CDR2 SASEGT. Written as DNA, the CDR3 is TGTGCCAGCAGTGAAATGAGAGGGGGGGGAAACATTCAGTACTTC. It encodes CASSEMRGGGNIQYF.

The chain couples TRBV5-1 to TRBJ2-7; D might be TRBD2 (5 bases). CDR3 size: 17 residues. Looked up from germline, CDR1 is SGHRS and CDR2 is YFSETQ. The germline V and J ends were trimmed by 1 base and 5 bases, with 22 bases remaining between them. The CDR3 region is CASSLTGSIEAVHEQYF. CDR3 DNA: TGCGCCAGCAGCTTGACCGGCTCCATCGAAGCGGTCCACGAGCAGTACTTC.

This sequence joins TRBV11-2 and TRBJ2-5, with no clear D. The J call may be incorrect, as the DNA end agrees better with TRBJ2-7. Per germline, CDR1 SGHAT and CDR2 FQNNGV. This CDR3 region has 15 residues. CDR3 in amino acids: CASSSPASWYYEQYF. The CDR3 region has the DNA TGTGCCAGCAGCAGCCCCGCCAGCTGGTACTACGAGCAGTACTTC.

This clone occurred a few times. The chain uses TRBV6-5 and TRBJ2-7; 11 bases are a match to TRBD2. Per germline, CDR1 MNHEY and CDR2 SVGAGI. This CDR3 region has 14 residues. With V trimmed by 5 bases and J by 3 bases, 3 bases remained unmatched. DNA for the CDR3: TGTGCCAGCAGTCGTAGCGGGAGGGGCTACGAGCAGTACTTC. Its protein is CASSRSGRGYEQYF.

This chain connects TRBV5-6 to TRBJ1-2, with D possibly matching TRBD1 (6 bases). Germline CDR1 SGHDT, CDR2 YYEEEE. Trimming stripped 1 base from V and 0 bases from J, with 13 bases between. There are 16 residues in the CDR3. The CDR3 here is CASSLSGEPPNYGYTF. As DNA, the CDR3 is TGTGCCAGCAGCTTGTCAGGGGAACCCCCTAACTATGGCTACACCTTC.

The chain has TRBV27 and TRBJ1-5; 7 bases are shared with TRBD1. After removal of 6 bases from V and 3 bases from J, the junction contained 5 bases not matched to a gene. Per the germline V gene, CDR1 is MNHEY and CDR2 is SMNVEV (reference sequence). CDR3 length: 14 amino acids. CDR3 amino acids: CASSQGGPNQPQHF. The CDR3 DNA reads as TGTGCCAGCAGCCAGGGGGGACCCAATCAGCCCCAGCATTTT.

This clone was picked up a small number of times. This chain uses TRBV7-9 with TRBJ2-7, with 9 bases matching TRBD2. With 3 bases clipped from V and 6 bases from J, the junction kept 9 bases outside the gene matches. The CDR3 loop spans 15 amino acids. The germline CDR1 and CDR2 sequences are SEHNR and FQNEAQ (reference sequence). The CDR3 DNA reads as TGTGCCAGCAGCTTGGTTAGCGGGAGAGTAGGCGAGCAGTACTTC. Translating it yields CASSLVSGRVGEQYF.

This clone was found a few times. The gene calls are TRBV5-1 and TRBJ2-3; D is possibly TRBD2 (6 bases). Germline V gene lookup returns CDR1 SGHRS and CDR2 YFSETQ. There are 18 residues in the CDR3. Trimming stripped 0 bases from V and 2 bases from J, with 19 bases between. The CDR3 nucleotides read TGCGCCAGCAGCTTGGAAGGGGTTCGGGGGATAACCACAGATACGCAGTATTTT. Residues: CASSLEGVRGITTDTQYF. Drawing the rest from reference TRBV5-1 and TRBJ2-3, the complete variable domain is KAGVTQTPRYLIKTRGQQVTLSCSPISGHRSVSWYQQTPGQGLQFLFEYFSETQRNKGNFPGRFSGRQFSNSRSEMNVSTLELGDSALYLCASSLEGVRGITTDTQYFGPGTRLTVL.

This clone came up once. The J gene is TRBJ2-1, the V gene TRBV10-3, with 8 positions matching TRBD1. Germline V gene sequence: CDR1 ENHRY, CDR2 SYGVKD. CDR3 length: 13 amino acids. V lost 4 bases to trimming and J lost 10 bases; unmatched junction nucleotides: 6. CDR3 protein: CAISGTGREEQFF. The DNA for the CDR3 is TGTGCCATCAGTGGGACAGGGAGAGAGGAGCAGTTCTTC.

The chain recombines TRBV7-8 with TRBJ2-7, with D unresolved. The length of the CDR3 is 14 residues. Germline V gene data show CDR1 as SGHVS and CDR2 as FQNEAQ. The V and J ends lost 5 bases and 3 bases respectively, with 14 bases between them. The CDR3 is CASSVVGAHYEQYF. The DNA for the CDR3 is TGTGCCAGCAGCGTCGTCGGTGCTCACTACGAGCAGTACTTC.